This T cell receptor (beta chain) originates from a study of response to subunit inactivated influenza vaccine. Each CDR3 protein gets one entry after TCRdb re-called the RT-PCR reads with MiXCR. The data show hundreds of thousands of distinct CDR3 sequences, 6% to 9% seen once. V shed 0 bases, J shed 1 base, and the junction held 10 bases outside the gene matches. Germline CDR1 MNHEY, CDR2 SVGEGT. The CDR3 sequence is 19 residues long. The chain is built from TRBV6-2 or TRBV6-3 and TRBJ2-2; 8 bases are a match to TRBD2. The source material was PBMCs from blood, sampled less than 30 months after vaccination. The TCR sequence derives from a man between 50 and 75 years old who received an inactivated influenza vaccine. CDR3 in DNA: TGTGCCAGCAGTTACTCCGGCCTGAGCGGGAGCCAGAACACCGGGGAGCTGTTTTTT. Amino acid sequence: CASSYSGLSGSQNTGELFF.